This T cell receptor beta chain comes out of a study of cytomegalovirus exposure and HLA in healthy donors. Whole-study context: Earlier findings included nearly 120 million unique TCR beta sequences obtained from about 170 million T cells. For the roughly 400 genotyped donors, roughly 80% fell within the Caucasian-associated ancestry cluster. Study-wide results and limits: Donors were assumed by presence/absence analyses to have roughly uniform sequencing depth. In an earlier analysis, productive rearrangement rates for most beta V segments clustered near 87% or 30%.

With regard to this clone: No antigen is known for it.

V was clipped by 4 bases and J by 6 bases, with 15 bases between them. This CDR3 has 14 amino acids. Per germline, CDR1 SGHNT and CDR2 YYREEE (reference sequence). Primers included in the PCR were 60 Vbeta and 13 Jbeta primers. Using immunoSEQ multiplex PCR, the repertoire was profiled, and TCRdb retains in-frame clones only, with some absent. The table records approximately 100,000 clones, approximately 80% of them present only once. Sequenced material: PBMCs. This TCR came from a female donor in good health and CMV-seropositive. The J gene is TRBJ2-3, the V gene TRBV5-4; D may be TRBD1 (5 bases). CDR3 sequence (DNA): TGTGCCAGCAGCAGACAGAACCGCGGCGATACGCAGTATTTT. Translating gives CASSRQNRGDTQYF.